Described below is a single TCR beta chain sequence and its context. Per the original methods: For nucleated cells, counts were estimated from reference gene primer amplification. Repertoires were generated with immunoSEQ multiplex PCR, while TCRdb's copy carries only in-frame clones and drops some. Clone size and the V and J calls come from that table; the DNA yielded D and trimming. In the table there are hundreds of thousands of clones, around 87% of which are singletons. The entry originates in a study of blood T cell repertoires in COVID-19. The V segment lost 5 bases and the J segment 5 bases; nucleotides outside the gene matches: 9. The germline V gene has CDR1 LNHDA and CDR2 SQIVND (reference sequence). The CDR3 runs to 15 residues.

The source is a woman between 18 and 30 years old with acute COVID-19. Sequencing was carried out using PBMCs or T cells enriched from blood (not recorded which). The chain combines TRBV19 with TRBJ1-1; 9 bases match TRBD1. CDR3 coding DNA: TGTGCCAGTAGTCTCATCGGGACAGGGAAGACTGAAGCTTTCTTT. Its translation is CASSLIGTGKTEAFF.